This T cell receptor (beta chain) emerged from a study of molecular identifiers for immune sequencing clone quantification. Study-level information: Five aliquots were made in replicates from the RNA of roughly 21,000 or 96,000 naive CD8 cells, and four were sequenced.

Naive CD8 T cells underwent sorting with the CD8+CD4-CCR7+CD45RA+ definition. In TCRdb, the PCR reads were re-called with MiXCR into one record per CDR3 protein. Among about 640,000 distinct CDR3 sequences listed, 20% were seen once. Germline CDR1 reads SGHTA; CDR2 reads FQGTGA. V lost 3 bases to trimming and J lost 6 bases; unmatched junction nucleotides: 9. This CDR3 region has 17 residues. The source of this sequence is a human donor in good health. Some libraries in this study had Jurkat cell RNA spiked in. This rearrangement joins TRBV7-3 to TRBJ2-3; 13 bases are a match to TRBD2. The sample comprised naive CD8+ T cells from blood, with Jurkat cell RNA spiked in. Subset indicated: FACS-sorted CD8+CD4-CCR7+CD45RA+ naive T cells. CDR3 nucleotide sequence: TGTGCCAGCAGCTTCTCCGGGACTAGCGGGACTGGGGATACGCAGTATTTT. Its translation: CASSFSGTSGTGDTQYF.